This T cell receptor beta chain was sequenced for a study of blood T cell repertoires in COVID-19. Study-wide background: Acute and convalescent COVID-19 samples came from the United States, Italy and Spain.

The length of the CDR3 is 14 residues. V lost 7 bases, J lost 0 bases, and 5 bases stayed unmatched. The V gene's germline CDR1 is LGHNT and CDR2 FRNRAP. This clone was seen only a few times. The repertoire was sequenced with immunoSEQ multiplex PCR; TCRdb's copy has only in-frame clones and lacks some. The sample has about 73,000 clones; about 80% are singletons. The chain joins TRBV12-5 to TRBJ1-2; 7 nucleotides align to TRBD1. This clonotype was sampled from a woman aged 60 to 75 with acute or convalescent COVID-19. The sample taken for sequencing was peripheral blood. The CDR3 loop is CASARDSANYGYTF. CDR3 DNA: TGTGCTAGTGCCCGGGACAGCGCTAACTATGGCTACACCTTC.